These T cell receptor beta chains were read from a single sample in a study of T cell responses to AZD1222 COVID-19 vaccine. Profiling relied on immunoSEQ multiplex PCR, and the TCRdb table lists in-frame clones only, not all of them. The profile shows approximately 150,000 clones, about nine tenths of them singletons. Sample: peripheral blood, taken on day 0 of MenACWY control vaccination. The source is an adult in good health. The CDR3 runs from the conserved cysteine through the conserved F or W. A D gene is named only where the DNA matches it firmly. Clone size appears in some rows only: once, few, many, or a class for an expanded clone.

J: TRBJ1-5
V: TRBV16
D: -
size: -
CDR3: CASSPLVGSNQPQHF
DNA: TGTGCCAGCAGCCCCTTAGTGGGTAGCAATCAGCCCCAGCATTTT

J: TRBJ2-1
V: TRBV7-3
D: -
size: -
CDR3: CASSLSGGYEQFF
DNA: TGTGCCAGCAGCTTAAGCGGGGGCTATGAGCAGTTCTTC

J: TRBJ1-5
V: TRBV5-5
D: -
size: -
CDR3: CASSLGPYSNQPQHF
DNA: TGTGCCAGCAGCTTGGGGCCTTATAGCAATCAGCCCCAGCATTTT

J: TRBJ1-1
V: TRBV7-9
D: -
size: -
CDR3: CASSQVWENTEAFF
DNA: TGTGCCAGCAGCCAGGTCTGGGAGAACACTGAAGCTTTCTTT

J: TRBJ2-5
V: TRBV28
D: TRBD2
size: -
CDR3: CASSSGLAGRETQYF
DNA: TGTGCCAGCAGTTCGGGACTAGCGGGACGAGAGACCCAGTACTTC

J: TRBJ2-7
V: TRBV7-2
D: TRBD1
size: -
CDR3: CASSQVGQGEQYF
DNA: TGTGCCAGCAGCCAGGTGGGACAGGGTGAGCAGTACTTC

J: TRBJ2-1
V: TRBV7-2
D: TRBD2
size: once
CDR3: CASSPSGSGVNEQFF
DNA: TGTGCCAGCAGCCCAAGCGGGAGTGGCGTTAATGAGCAGTTCTTC

J: TRBJ2-5
V: TRBV11-3
D: TRBD2
size: -
CDR3: CASSFGLAGGHLGGTQYF
DNA: TGTGCCAGCAGCTTTGGTCTAGCGGGAGGGCACCTAGGGGGGACCCAGTACTTC

J: TRBJ1-1
V: TRBV11-2
D: -
size: -
CDR3: CASSSNVGNTEAFF
DNA: TGTGCCAGCAGCTCCAACGTTGGGAACACTGAAGCTTTCTTT

J: TRBJ1-3
V: TRBV14
D: TRBD1
size: -
CDR3: CASSRDSGNTIYF
DNA: TGTGCCAGCAGCCGGGACAGCGGAAACACCATATATTTT

J: TRBJ1-6
V: TRBV5-1
D: -
size: -
CDR3: CASSLGAADSPLHF
DNA: TGCGCCAGCAGCTTGGGGGCAGCTGATTCACCCCTCCACTTT

J: TRBJ1-2
V: TRBV3-1/TRBV3-2
D: -
size: once
CDR3: CASSQGADRLNYGYTF
DNA: TGTGCCAGCAGCCAAGGCGCGGACAGACTTAACTATGGCTACACCTTC

J: TRBJ1-4
V: TRBV6-5
D: -
size: -
CDR3: CASSYLSREKLFF
DNA: TGTGCCAGCAGTTATCTCTCTCGCGAAAAACTGTTTTTT

J: TRBJ2-2
V: TRBV4-1
D: -
size: -
CDR3: CASRVRQVGNTGELFF
DNA: TGCGCCAGCCGAGTTAGACAGGTCGGGAACACCGGGGAGCTGTTTTTT

J: TRBJ2-3
V: TRBV7-9
D: TRBD1
size: -
CDR3: CASSLLPTGAGDTQYF
DNA: TGTGCCAGCAGTTTACTCCCTACAGGGGCGGGAGATACGCAGTATTTT

J: TRBJ2-7
V: TRBV7-2
D: -
size: few
CDR3: CASSFQVHEQYF
DNA: TGTGCCAGCAGCTTCCAAGTACACGAGCAGTACTTC

J: TRBJ2-4
V: TRBV28
D: -
size: -
CDR3: CASSIDINIQYF
DNA: TGTGCCAGCAGTATAGACATAAACATTCAGTACTTC

J: TRBJ2-6
V: TRBV12-3/TRBV12-4
D: -
size: -
CDR3: CATAYSGANVLTF
DNA: TGTGCCACCGCCTACTCTGGGGCCAACGTCCTGACTTTC